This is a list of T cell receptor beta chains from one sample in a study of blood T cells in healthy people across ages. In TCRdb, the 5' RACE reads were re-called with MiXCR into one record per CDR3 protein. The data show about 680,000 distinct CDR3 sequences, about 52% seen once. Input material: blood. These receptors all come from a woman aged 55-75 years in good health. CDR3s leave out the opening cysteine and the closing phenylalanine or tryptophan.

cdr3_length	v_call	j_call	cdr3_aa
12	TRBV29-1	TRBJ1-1	REVAGGLYTEAF
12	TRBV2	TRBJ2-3	ASSEARPTDTQY
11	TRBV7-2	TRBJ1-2	ASSSVGWGGYT
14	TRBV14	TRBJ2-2	ASSRPGLVRPGELF
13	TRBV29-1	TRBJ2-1	SVEGGLSSYNEQF
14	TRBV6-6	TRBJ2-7	ASSLPLREGRYEQY
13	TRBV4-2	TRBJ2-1	ASSLSGIQNNEQF
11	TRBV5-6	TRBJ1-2	ASRRGTANGYT
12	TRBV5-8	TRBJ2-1	ASSFGRARNEQF
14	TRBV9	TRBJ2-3	ASSVGSGRGTDTQY